The 14 T cell receptor beta chains below come from one sample, sequenced in a study of tumor-infiltrating lymphocytes in primary liver carcinoma. The input was 450 to 500 ng total RNA; TCR beta cDNA was made from it with a constant-region primer. ARM-PCR, slightly modified, supplied the TCR beta libraries through three nested multiplex PCR rounds. Each of the first two PCR rounds ran roughly 9 cycles with TRBV1-TRBV30 forward and C-beta reverse primers. Each CDR3 protein is one row after TCRdb ran MiXCR on the multiplex PCR reads. This table holds about 97,000 distinct CDR3 sequences, about 62% found once. Joint extraction of RNA and DNA used roughly 18-34 mg of bulk tissue that was unsorted. The sample was liver tumor tissue from sampling region 2. Subset defined: tumor region T2, inferior pole. These receptor sequences come from an older woman with primary liver carcinoma and hepatitis B virus infection.

The CDR3 region is CAGILELRVETQYF. The DNA for the CDR3 is TGTGCCGGCATCTTAGAGCTCAGGGTTGAGACCCAGTACTTC. The J gene is TRBJ2-5, the V gene TRBV11-2; tentatively, D is TRBD1 (5 bases). Germline CDR1 and CDR2: SGHAT and FQNNGV. V was cut by 11 bases and J by 5 bases, with 21 bases left in between. The CDR3 is 14 residues long.

Concerning this clonotype itself: The germline gene is not matched at one end of the junction; a read error may be the cause. The V gene is TRBV11-3, the J gene TRBJ2-3, with D maybe TRBD2 (6 bases). The germline V gene has CDR1 SGHNT and CDR2 YENEEA. This CDR3 is 15 amino acids long. CDR3 sequence: CVSSPSSGHTGTQYF. CDR3 DNA sequence: TGTGTCAGCAGCCCTAGCAGCGGGCACACAGGTACGCAGTATTTT.

In the case of this clonotype: An end of the junction differs from the germline gene, which may be a read error. The DNA of the CDR3 is TGCGCCAGCAGCCAAGGTGGGACTAGCGGCTACGAGCAGTGCTTC. This gives the protein CASSQGGTSGYEQCF. This chain joins TRBV4-1 and TRBJ2-7; 11 nucleotides line up with TRBD2. The germline V gene encodes CDR1 MGHRA and CDR2 YSYEKL. This CDR3 contains 15 residues.

A note on this clonotype: The junction shows a germline mismatch at one end, possibly a read error. V gene TRBV2 combines with J gene TRBJ2-7, with a weak D call TRBD2 (5 bases). The CDR3 totals 14 residues. The germline V gene has CDR1 SNHLY and CDR2 FYNNEI. DNA of the CDR3: TGTGTCAGCATTCAGACCGGGAAGGCGCCCGAGCAGTACTTC. This translates into CVSIQTGKAPEQYF. Based on the CDR3 plus reference TRBV2 and TRBJ2-7, the full variable domain is EPEVTQTPSHQVTQMGQEVILRCVPISNHLYFYWYRQILGQKVEFLVSFYNNEISEKSEIFDDQFSVERPDGSNFTLKIRSTKLEDSAMYFCVSIQTGKAPEQYFGPGTRLTVT.

Regarding this clonotype: A read error may account for a junction end that differs from germline. V and J are TRBV12-3 or TRBV12-4 and TRBJ1-1, with 9 bases identical to TRBD1. The CDR3 is made up of 13 amino acids. CDR3 in amino acids: CASSPRTGAEALF. As DNA, the CDR3 is TGTGCCAGCAGTCCCCGGACAGGGGCTGAAGCTCTCTTT.

The rearrangement uses TRBV20-1 and TRBJ1-1, with D unclear. Germline V gene data show CDR1 as DFQATT and CDR2 as SNEGSKA (reference sequence). Trimming left V 5 bases short and J 1 base short, with 8 bases between. The CDR3 loop spans 12 amino acids. As DNA, the CDR3 is TGCAGTGCTCGGCAGCCGAACACTGAAGCTTTCTTT. Encoded protein: CSARQPNTEAFF.

Concerning this clonotype: A much larger clone differs by one base, so this may be a read error. The chain uses TRBV28 and TRBJ2-1; unclear D gene. Per the germline V gene, CDR1 is MDHEN and CDR2 is SYDVKM. This CDR3 spans 12 amino acids. Here the CDR3 reads CASKENQNEEFF. DNA of the CDR3: TGTGCCAGCAAAGAGAACCAGAATGAGGAGTTCTTC.

The gene calls are TRBV28 and TRBJ2-7; 8 bases match TRBD2. V was clipped by 6 bases and J by 2 bases; unmatched bases: 3. The CDR3 covers 13 residues. Germline CDR1 reads MDHEN; CDR2 reads SYDVKM. The CDR3 loop reads CASSRTSPYEQYF. CDR3 coding DNA: TGTGCCAGCAGCCGGACTAGCCCCTACGAGCAGTACTTC.

This clonotype was found many times. At one end the junction does not follow the germline gene, possibly because of a read error. V gene TRBV10-2 combines with J gene TRBJ2-7, with 8 bases that match TRBD1. The CDR3 has 13 residues. Germline lookup yields CDR1 WSHSY and CDR2 SAAADI. The CDR3 sequence is CASSEVTGVGPNF. The CDR3 bases are TGCGCCAGCAGTGAGGTGACAGGGGTCGGGCCAAACTTC.

Comments on this clonotype: A read error may produce the germline difference seen at one junction end. The chain has TRBV10-3 and TRBJ2-3, with D possibly TRBD1 on 5 matching bases. CDR3 length: 14 residues. Germline V gene sequence: CDR1 ENHRY, CDR2 SYGVKD. This chain's CDR3 is CDIGSQQDTDTQYF. For the CDR3, the DNA is TGTGACATCGGCTCACAACAGGACACAGATACGCAGTATTTT.

Ten or more counts support this clonotype. One end of the junction fails to match germline, which may point to a read error. This chain's CDR3 is CSVEDRSNGKLFF. In nucleotides, the CDR3 is TGCAGCGTTGAAGACAGATCAAATGGAAAACTGTTTTTT. V is TRBV29-1 and J is TRBJ1-4; D remains ambiguous. Germline V lookup: CDR1 SQVTM, CDR2 ANQGSEA. The CDR3 totals 13 residues.

For this clonotype: A read error may produce the germline difference seen at one junction end. The genes are TRBV6-6 and TRBJ2-1, with D tentatively TRBD2 (5 bases). Germline loops: CDR1 MNHNY, CDR2 SVGAGI (reference sequence). The CDR3 runs to 15 residues. CDR3 in amino acids: CASSIVSAGVNEQFF. CDR3 nucleotide sequence: TGCGCCAGCAGTATCGTATCGGCCGGGGTCAATGAGCAGTTCTTC.

This clonotype was recorded at least ten times. The V gene is TRBV28, the J gene TRBJ2-7; tentative D call: TRBD1 (5 bases). V was shortened by 7 bases and J by 3 bases, with 13 bases between the two germline ends. The CDR3 length is 13 residues. Germline values: CDR1 MDHEN, CDR2 SYDVKM. This chain's CDR3 is CASKRGSLYEQYF. In DNA, the CDR3 is TGTGCCAGCAAAAGGGGCTCCCTCTACGAGCAGTACTTC.

This clonotype was counted between two and nine times. The V and J genes are TRBV2 and TRBJ2-3; D not certain. V shed 5 bases and J shed 5 bases, with 14 bases lying between them. This CDR3 comprises 14 residues. The germline V gene has CDR1 SNHLY and CDR2 FYNNEI. CDR3 DNA sequence: TGTGCCAGCAGTACAATAAATTGGGTAGATACGCAGTATTTT. Its protein is CASSTINWVDTQYF.